This entry is about one T cell receptor (beta chain). Its antigen is not known. Healthy bone marrow donors formed the donor group. The entry originates in a study of cytomegalovirus exposure and HLA in healthy donors. Overall study findings and caveats: A later analysis showed that HLA-associated TCR beta chains had undergone more clonal expansion than equally common others. Later work associated roughly 15,000 TCR beta sequences with HLA alleles at 0.05 false discovery rate. Presence/absence results assume similar sequencing depth per donor, which may not hold.

Germline assignment: CDR1 SGHRS and CDR2 YFSETQ. The junction had 1 base not matched to a gene; V was cut back by 0 bases and J by 2 bases. CDR3 length: 15 amino acids. The PCR ran on 60 Vbeta and 13 Jbeta primers. Produced via immunoSEQ multiplex PCR; TCRdb's table is partial and in-frame only. Counted here are about 130,000 clones, 84% occurring once; the ten biggest clones make up 2% to 3%. The rearrangement links TRBV5-1 to TRBJ2-7; 11 nucleotides match TRBD2. Sequencing input: PBMCs. The receptor was isolated from a man over 45 in good health and CMV-seronegative. CDR3 region: CASSLVLAGAYEQYF. The CDR3 DNA sequence: TGCGCCAGCAGCTTGGTACTAGCGGGGGCCTACGAGCAGTACTTC.